The clone carrying this TCR beta chain came up a few times. The data derive from a study of pediatric ulcerative colitis. Sequencing depth was up to 500,000 reads per sample. Assay used: immunoSEQ multiplex PCR; TCRdb lists only in-frame clones, some missing. The repertoire consists of tens of thousands of clones, with 78% occurring once and the leading ten covering around 3.5%. Rectal tissue came from one to two pinch biopsies taken at colonoscopy. Before the diagnostic colonoscopy, ulcerative colitis patients were free of immunosuppressive medication. The V gene lost 4 bases and the J gene lost 4 bases, with 5 bases spanning the gap. This CDR3 is built from 11 residues. CDR1 SQVTM and CDR2 ANQGSEA come from the germline V gene.

Material for sequencing was gut tissue. The J gene is TRBJ1-3, the V gene TRBV29-1; D not certain. This receptor was identified in a girl under 18 with moderate ulcerative colitis. The CDR3 region is CSVGEGNTIYF. The CDR3 nucleotides read TGCAGCGTTGGAGAGGGAAACACCATATATTTT.